This T cell receptor (beta chain) was identified in a study of T cell responses to AZD1222 COVID-19 vaccine. Points from the study as a whole: Distributed over spike, vaccine-associated CD4 TCRs predominated at 160-218 and 743-854. White British ancestry dominated among donors, who included more females, and clonal diversity was possibly underestimated. Reports say nearly half of spike-specific TCRs go after unmutated variant regions.

Concerning this clone itself: What it binds is unknown.

Clones were sequenced by immunoSEQ multiplex PCR, and TCRdb holds only the in-frame ones, with some missing. This sample has approximately 260,000 clones, with 90% to 95% found just once. Germline V gene lookup returns CDR1 LNHNV and CDR2 YYDKDF (reference sequence). Trimming took 1 base from V and 7 from J, leaving 11 bases between them. The CDR3 runs 14 residues. The sequencing used peripheral blood, collected on day 0 of AZD1222 vaccination. The source is an adult in good health. The V call is TRBV15, the J call TRBJ1-5, with D unclear. CDR3 DNA: TGTGCCACCAGCAGAGGGATGGCTAACCAGCCCCAGCATTTT. Translation gives CATSRGMANQPQHF.